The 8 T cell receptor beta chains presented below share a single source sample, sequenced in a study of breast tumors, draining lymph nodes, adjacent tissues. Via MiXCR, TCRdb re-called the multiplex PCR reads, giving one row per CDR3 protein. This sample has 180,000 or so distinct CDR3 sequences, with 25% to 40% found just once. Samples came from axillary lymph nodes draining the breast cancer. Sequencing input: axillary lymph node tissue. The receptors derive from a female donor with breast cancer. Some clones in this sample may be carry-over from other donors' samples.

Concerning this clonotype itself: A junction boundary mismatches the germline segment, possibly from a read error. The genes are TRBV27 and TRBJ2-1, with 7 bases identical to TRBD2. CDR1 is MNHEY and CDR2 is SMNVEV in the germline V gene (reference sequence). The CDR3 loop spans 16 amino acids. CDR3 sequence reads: CASAPGSGGSCNEQFF. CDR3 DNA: TGTGCCAGCGCTCCGGGGTCGGGGGGATCCTGCAATGAGCAGTTCTTC.

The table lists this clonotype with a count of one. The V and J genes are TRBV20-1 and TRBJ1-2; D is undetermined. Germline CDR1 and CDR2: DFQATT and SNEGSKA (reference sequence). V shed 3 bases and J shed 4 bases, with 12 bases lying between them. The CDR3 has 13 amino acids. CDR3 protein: CSASPSGAYGYTF. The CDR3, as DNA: TGCAGTGCTAGCCCCTCCGGCGCCTATGGCTACACCTTC.

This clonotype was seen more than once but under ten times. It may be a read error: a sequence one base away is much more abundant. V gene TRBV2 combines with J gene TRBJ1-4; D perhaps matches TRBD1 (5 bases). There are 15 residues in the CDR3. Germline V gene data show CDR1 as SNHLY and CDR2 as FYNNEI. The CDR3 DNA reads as TGTGCCAACAGTCCAGGGACGGCAACTAATGAAAAACTGTTTTTT. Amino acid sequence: CANSPGTATNEKLFF.

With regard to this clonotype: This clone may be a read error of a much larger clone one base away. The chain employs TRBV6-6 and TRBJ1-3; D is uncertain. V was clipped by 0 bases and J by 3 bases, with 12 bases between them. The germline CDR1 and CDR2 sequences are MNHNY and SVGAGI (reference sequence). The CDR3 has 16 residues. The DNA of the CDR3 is TGTGCCAGCAGTTACTCGCCCTCCGGCGATGGAAACACCATATATTTT. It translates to CASSYSPSGDGNTIYF.

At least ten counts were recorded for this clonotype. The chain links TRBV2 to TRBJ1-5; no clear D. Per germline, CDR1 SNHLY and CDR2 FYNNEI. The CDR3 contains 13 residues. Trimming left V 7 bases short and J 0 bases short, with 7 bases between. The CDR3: CASTGSSNQPQHF. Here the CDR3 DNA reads TGTGCCAGCACCGGCAGTAGCAATCAGCCCCAGCATTTT.

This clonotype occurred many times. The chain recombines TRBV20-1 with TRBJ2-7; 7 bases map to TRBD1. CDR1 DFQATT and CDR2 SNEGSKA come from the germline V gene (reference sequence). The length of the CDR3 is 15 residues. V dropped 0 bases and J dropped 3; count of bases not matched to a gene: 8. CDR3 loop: CSARETGESDYEQYF. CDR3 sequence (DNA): TGCAGTGCTAGAGAAACAGGGGAGTCGGACTACGAGCAGTACTTC.

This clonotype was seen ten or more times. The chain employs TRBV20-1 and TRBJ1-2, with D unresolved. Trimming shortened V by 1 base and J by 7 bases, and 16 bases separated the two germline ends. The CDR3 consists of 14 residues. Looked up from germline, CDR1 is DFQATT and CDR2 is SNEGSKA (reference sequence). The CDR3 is CSARVRRKLGGYTF. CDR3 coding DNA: TGCAGTGCTAGAGTTCGTCGGAAGCTGGGTGGCTACACCTTC.

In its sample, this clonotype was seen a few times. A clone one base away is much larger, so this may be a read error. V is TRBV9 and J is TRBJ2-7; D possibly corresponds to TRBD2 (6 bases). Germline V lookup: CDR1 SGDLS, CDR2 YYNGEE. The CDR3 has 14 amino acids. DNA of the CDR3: TGTGCCAGCAGCGTAACGGGAGAGGCCTACGAGCAGTCCTTC. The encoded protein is CASSVTGEAYEQSF.